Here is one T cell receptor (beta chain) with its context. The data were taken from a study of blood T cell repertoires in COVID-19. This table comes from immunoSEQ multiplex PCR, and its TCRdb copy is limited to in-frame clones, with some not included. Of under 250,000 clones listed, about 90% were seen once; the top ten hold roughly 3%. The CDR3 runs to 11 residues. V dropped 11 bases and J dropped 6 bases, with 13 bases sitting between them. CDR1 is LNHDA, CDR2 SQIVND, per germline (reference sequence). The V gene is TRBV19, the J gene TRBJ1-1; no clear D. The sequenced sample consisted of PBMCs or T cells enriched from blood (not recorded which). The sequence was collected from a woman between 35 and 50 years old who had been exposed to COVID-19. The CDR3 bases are TGTGCCTCCCGGGCGAGGGCTGAAGCTTTCTTT. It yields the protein CASRARAEAFF.